The clone carrying this T cell receptor beta chain was seen only a few times. J gave up 7 bases and V 4 bases, and 5 bases lay outside the gene matches. CDR3 size: 14 residues. Germline CDR1 ENHRY, CDR2 SYGVKD. Stated time point: roughly 13 months of natalizumab therapy. This sample was included in a study of multiple sclerosis patients with progressive multifocal leukoencephalopathy. Profiled with immunoSEQ multiplex PCR; TCRdb holds only in-frame clones, not every one. The sample holds some 28,000 clones, around 90% seen once. This sequence was found in a human donor with multiple sclerosis. Material: PBMCs, obtained from a patient treated with natalizumab. The chain has TRBV10-3 and TRBJ1-4; 8 nucleotides match TRBD1. CDR3 in DNA: TGTGCCATCAGTGCCACAGGGGGGAGTGAAAAACTGTTTTTT. Its translation is CAISATGGSEKLFF.